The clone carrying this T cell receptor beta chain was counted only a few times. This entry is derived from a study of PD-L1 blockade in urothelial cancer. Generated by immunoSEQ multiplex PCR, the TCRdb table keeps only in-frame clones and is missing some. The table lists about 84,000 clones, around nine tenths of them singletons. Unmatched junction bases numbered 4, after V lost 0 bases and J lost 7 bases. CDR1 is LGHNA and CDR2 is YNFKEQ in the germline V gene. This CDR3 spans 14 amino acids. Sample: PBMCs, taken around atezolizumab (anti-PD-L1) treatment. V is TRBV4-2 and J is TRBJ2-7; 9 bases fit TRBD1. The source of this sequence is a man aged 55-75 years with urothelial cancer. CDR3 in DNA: TGTGCCAGCAGCCAAGATCAGACAGGGGGAGAGCAGTACTTC. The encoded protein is CASSQDQTGGEQYF.